These T cell receptor beta chains were read from a single sample in a study of tumor-infiltrating lymphocytes in primary liver carcinoma. TCRdb re-called the multiplex PCR reads through MiXCR, storing one row per CDR3 protein. This table holds about 54,000 distinct CDR3 sequences, around three quarters found once. Sequenced sample: liver tumor tissue from sampling region 2. All receptors derive from a man aged 35 to 55 with primary liver carcinoma and hepatitis B virus infection. CDR3s include the opening cysteine and the closing phenylalanine or tryptophan. D genes are given only for firm matches. Not every row has a clone size; where given, it reads once, few, many or a size class.

- | TRBJ1-1 | TRBV12-3/TRBV12-4 | - | CTCSFAADTEAFF | TGTACCTGCAGTTTCGCAGCAGACACTGAAGCTTTCTTT
TRBD2 | TRBJ2-1 | TRBV6-5 | - | CVSSYSDGLAAYEKFF | TGTGTCAGCAGTTATAGCGACGGTCTAGCGGCATATGAGAAGTTCTTC
TRBD2 | TRBJ2-7 | TRBV11-2 | - | CASSLSVGLAGGWYEKYF | TGTGCCAGCAGCTTATCGGTTGGACTAGCGGGAGGGTGGTACGAGAAGTACTTC
- | TRBJ2-1 | TRBV6-1 | - | CVSNYTPGDYNEQFF | TGTGTCAGCAATTACACGCCAGGAGACTACAATGAGCAGTTCTTC
- | TRBJ2-2 | TRBV6-1 | many | CASRDQGLGELFF | TGTGCCAGCAGAGATCAGGGGCTTGGGGAGCTGTTTTTT
TRBD1 | TRBJ1-5 | TRBV6-5 | - | CASSRSGGAQPQHF | TGTGCCAGTAGTAGGTCAGGGGGGGCTCAGCCCCAGCATTTT
TRBD2 | TRBJ2-7 | TRBV11-2 | - | CASSHTSGF | TGTGCGAGCAGCCACACTAGCGGCTTC
TRBD2 | TRBJ2-1 | TRBV12-3/TRBV12-4 | - | CASSGRPNNKQFF | TGTGCCAGTAGCGGGAGACCCAACAATAAGCAGTTCTTC
- | TRBJ2-7 | TRBV6-1 | - | CAGSVGPSGEQYF | TGTGCTGGCAGTGTAGGGCCCTCAGGCGAGCAGTACTTC
- | TRBJ2-7 | TRBV11-2 | few | CASSLTDGAYQYF | TGTGCCAGCAGCTTAACTGACGGAGCCTACCAGTACTTC
- | TRBJ2-7 | TRBV11-2 | - | CASSYESTYEQYF | TGCGCCAGCAGCTATGAGAGCACCTATGAGCAGTACTTC
TRBD2 | TRBJ2-7 | TRBV12-3/TRBV12-4 | medium-sized | CASRSTSGSYEQYF | TGTGCCAGCAGGAGTACTAGCGGCTCCTACGAGCAGTACTTC
TRBD1 | TRBJ2-7 | TRBV7-9 | - | CISSFTGGAIYEQYF | TGTATCAGCAGCTTTACAGGGGGCGCAATCTACGAGCAGTATTTC
TRBD2 | TRBJ2-1 | TRBV12-5 | - | CANGSGSSREQFF | TGTGCTAATGGTAGCGGGAGCTCCCGTGAGCAGTTCTTC
- | TRBJ2-7 | TRBV5-4 | - | CVSSLDTGSSYEQYF | TGTGTCAGCAGCCTAGATACAGGATCATCCTACGAGCAGTACTTC
- | TRBJ2-7 | TRBV4-1 | - | CASSLVSTGVGCEQYF | TGCGCCAGCAGCTTAGTGAGCACGGGAGTCGGCTGCGAGCAGTACTTC
- | TRBJ1-5 | TRBV6-1 | - | CASSESVGNQPQHF | TGTGCCAGCAGTGAAAGTGTCGGCAATCAGCCCCAGCATTTT
- | TRBJ2-1 | TRBV4-1 | many | CASSQGNYNNEQFF | TGCGCCAGCAGCCAAGGCAACTATAACAATGAGCAGTTCTTC
- | TRBJ2-1 | TRBV4-1 | - | CASSQELTRGNEQFF | TGCGCCAGCAGTCAAGAGTTAACTAGAGGGAATGAGCAGTTCTTC
TRBD1 | TRBJ2-2 | TRBV28 | - | CASSSTGSGTGQLFF | TGTGCCAGTTCATCGACAGGGTCGGGCACCGGGCAGCTGTTTTTT